Listed here are 29 T cell receptor beta chains from one sample, sequenced in a study of T cell clonality in common variable immunodeficiency. Libraries were prepared by immunoSEQ multiplex PCR; TCRdb keeps only in-frame clonotypes and omits some of them. This sample carries tens of thousands of clones and no singletons, and 2% to 2.5% goes to the top ten. Material: peripheral blood mononuclear cells. The receptors derive from a person between 18 and 70 years old in good health.

In its sample, this clone was seen many times. The read falls 3 residues short of the CDR3 end, and the missing part is taken from the germline J gene. J is TRBJ1-4 and V is TRBV29-1, with D perhaps matching TRBD1 (6 bases). CDR1 and CDR2 from the germline V gene are SQVTM and ANQGSEA. V lost 4 bases, J lost 3 bases, and 9 bases lay in between. The CDR3 has 13 amino acids. The CDR3 is CSVATGPNEKLFF. The sequenced part of the CDR3 DNA is TGCAGCGTTGCCACAGGGCCTAATGAAAAA.

In its sample, this clone was seen many times. The CDR3 goes on 3 residues after the read ends, and that part is filled in from the germline J gene. The V gene is TRBV6-1, the J gene TRBJ2-1; D gene unclear. Trimming removed 2 bases at V and 8 bases at J, with 4 bases between. The CDR3 extends over 11 amino acids. Germline loops: CDR1 MNHNS, CDR2 SASEGT. The CDR3 sequence is CASSEYYEQFF. CDR3 DNA (partial): TGTGCCAGCAGTGAATATTATGAG.

On this clone: The read gets to within 3 residues of the CDR3 end, and the germline J gene fills in the rest. V usage is TRBV2 and J usage is TRBJ2-2, with D hard to call. Germline V gives CDR1 SNHLY, CDR2 FYNNEI. V lost 6 bases and J 7 bases, leaving 9 bases between the germline ends. The CDR3 contains 12 residues. This CDR3 reads CASRPSVGELFF. CDR3 DNA, as far as it was read: TGTGCCAGCAGGCCGTCGGTCGGGGAG. Filled out from reference TRBV2 and TRBJ2-2, the complete variable domain reads EPEVTQTPSHQVTQMGQEVILRCVPISNHLYFYWYRQILGQKVEFLVSFYNNEISEKSEIFDDQFSVERPDGSNFTLKIRSTKLEDSAMYFCASRPSVGELFFGEGSRLTVL.

This clone was seen a few times. Read coverage stops 3 residues before the CDR3 terminus; the germline J gene supplies the remainder. The chain uses TRBV13 and TRBJ1-6; D might be TRBD1 (6 bases). In germline, CDR1 is PRHDT, CDR2 FYEKMQ (reference sequence). The CDR3 extends over 20 amino acids. V was pared by 4 bases and J by 9 bases, with 31 bases between. CDR3: CASSSRGRGGRQGRGSPLHF. CDR3 bases read: TGTGCCAGCAGCTCCCGCGGGCGCGGGGGCCGCCAAGGACGGGGTTCACCC.

This clone showed up many times. The read finishes 3 residues shy of the CDR3 end, and the germline J gene is used to complete it. The rearrangement links TRBV24-1 to TRBJ1-5; D unclear. Germline V gene sequence: CDR1 KGHDR, CDR2 SFDVKD. V lost 5 bases, J lost 2 bases, and 12 bases lay in between. This CDR3 spans 15 amino acids. CDR3 amino acids: CATSAATRGNQPQHF. Incomplete CDR3 DNA: TGTGCCACCAGTGCCGCTACGCGGGGCAATCAGCCC.

Ten or more counts support this clone. The read terminates 3 residues before the CDR3 end, so the remaining end is supplied by the germline J gene. The rearrangement links TRBV19 to TRBJ1-2; no clear D. The CDR3 runs to 13 residues. Trimming shortened V by 2 bases and J by 2 bases, and 6 bases separated the two germline ends. Germline CDR1 is LNHDA and CDR2 is SQIVND (reference sequence). Here the CDR3 reads CASSIPQNYGYTF. The CDR3 bases that were read are TGTGCCAGTAGTATACCCCAGAACTATGGC.

This clone came up many times. The read finishes 3 residues shy of the CDR3 end, and the germline J gene is used to complete it. This chain uses TRBV30 with TRBJ2-3; D gene unclear. Trimming took 3 bases from V and 0 from J, leaving 4 bases between them. CDR1 and CDR2 (germline): GTSNPN, SVGIG (reference sequence). This CDR3 contains 12 residues. The DNA read from the CDR3 is TGTGCCTGGAGCCGGAGCACAGATACG. Its protein is CAWSRSTDT. The entire CDR3 is CAWSRSTDTQYF.

There are many counts of this clone. Germline and junction disagree at one end, which may indicate a read error. The read ends 3 residues shy of where the CDR3 ends; the end is completed using the germline J gene. The chain joins TRBV10-3 to TRBJ1-1; 7 bases are shared with TRBD1. The CDR3 covers 17 residues. Germline V gene data show CDR1 as ENHRY and CDR2 as SYGVKD. The CDR3 is CAISRQGRRGGNAEAFF. The sequenced part of the CDR3 DNA is TGTGCCATCAGTCGACAGGGCCGGAGGGGAGGGAACGCTGAA.

In this sample, this clone turned up many times. The CDR3 is cut off 3 residues early in the read; its end comes from the germline J gene. V usage is TRBV30 and J usage is TRBJ2-4; the D gene is possibly TRBD2 (5 bases). CDR3 length equals 13 residues. Germline V gene data show CDR1 as GTSNPN and CDR2 as SVGIG (reference sequence). Trimming removed 5 bases from V and 0 bases from J, with 8 bases in between. The part of the CDR3 DNA that was read is TGTGCCTGGGTCGGGGTAGCCAAAAACATT. Amino acid sequence: CAWVGVAKNI. The CDR3, in full, reads CAWVGVAKNIQYF. Full variable domain (remainder filled in from reference TRBV30 and TRBJ2-4): SQTIHQWPATLVQPVGSPLSLECTVEGTSNPNLYWYRQAAGRGLQLLFYSVGIGQISSEVPQNLSASRPQDRQFILSSKKLLLSDSGFYLCAWVGVAKNIQYFGAGTRLSVL.

There are many counts of this clone. The read is 3 residues too short to cover the CDR3 end, so that end is filled in from the germline J gene. The V gene is TRBV20-1, the J gene TRBJ1-2; unclear D gene. The CDR3 covers 14 residues. The germline V gene encodes CDR1 DFQATT and CDR2 SNEGSKA (reference sequence). This CDR3 reads CSATLEGGIQGYTF. The CDR3 DNA, read in part, is TGCAGTGCCACCCTCGAGGGTGGAATTCAAGGC.

CDR3 sequence reads: CASSPGTGGRYDEQYF. The part of the CDR3 DNA that was read is TGTGCCAGCTCACCTGGGACAGGGGGCAGATACGACGAG. This chain uses TRBV18 with TRBJ2-7; 12 bases align to TRBD1. Read data end 3 residues before the CDR3 end; the end is taken from the germline J gene. The V and J ends lost 3 bases and 5 bases, in that order; junction bases with no gene match: 8. The CDR3 contains 16 residues. Looked up from germline, CDR1 is KGHSH and CDR2 is LQKENI.

A note on this clone: The read is 3 residues too short to cover the CDR3 end, so that end is filled in from the germline J gene. This chain connects TRBV11-2 to TRBJ2-7, with TRBD1 matching 8 bases. The germline gives CDR1 SGHAT, CDR2 FQNNGV. The CDR3 runs to 14 residues. V shed 5 bases and J 0 bases; nucleotides not matched to a gene: 3. The CDR3 sequence is CASSRDRSSYEQYF. The CDR3 DNA, read in part, is TGTGCCAGCAGCCGGGACAGGAGCTCCTACGAG.

Ten or more counts support this clone. The read ends 3 residues before the CDR3 terminus; that terminus is restored from the germline J gene. The V and J genes are TRBV20-1 and TRBJ2-7; 12 bases fit TRBD2. V lost 3 bases to trimming and J lost 1 base; unmatched junction nucleotides: 4. From germline, CDR1 is DFQATT and CDR2 SNEGSKA (reference sequence). CDR3 size: 15 residues. The chain's CDR3 is CSASASGGGSYEQYF. The covered CDR3 bases are TGCAGTGCTAGTGCTAGCGGGGGGGGGTCCTACGAG.

Remarks on this clone: The sequence runs out 3 residues before the end of the CDR3; the remainder is reconstructed from the germline J gene. This chain connects TRBV7-9 to TRBJ1-3; TRBD1 matches 8 bases. Looked up from germline, CDR1 is SEHNR and CDR2 is FQNEAQ (reference sequence). After removal of 6 bases from V and 9 bases from J, the junction contained 10 bases not matched to a gene. This CDR3 is built from 14 residues. The CDR3 loop is CASRFSQGASTIYF. CDR3 DNA (partial): TGTGCCAGCAGATTCTCCCAGGGGGCAAGCACC.

This clone was seen repeatedly, ten times or more. The read comes to an end 3 residues before the CDR3 does, leaving the germline J gene to fill in the end. The chain has TRBV14 and TRBJ2-3; TRBD2 matches 8 bases. The CDR3 covers 17 residues. Trimming took 3 bases from V and 1 from J; bases not matched to a gene: 9. Germline loops: CDR1 SGHDN, CDR2 FVKESK. CDR3 loop: CASSHRISGGGTDTQYF. The part of the CDR3 DNA that was read is TGTGCCAGCAGCCACCGCATAAGCGGGGGAGGCACAGATACG.

This clone was observed many times. The CDR3 DNA, read in part, is TGTGCCAGCAGCTCGACAGATACG. It is translated as CASSSTDT. The whole CDR3 sequence reads CASSSTDTQYF. The rearrangement uses TRBV7-2 and TRBJ2-3; D unresolved. Sequencing ends 3 residues short of the CDR3 end; the germline J gene provides the rest. CDR1 and CDR2 (germline): SGHTA, FQGNSA. The CDR3 contains 11 residues. Between the trimmed V and J ends, which lost 4 bases and 3 bases, there was a span of 2 bases.

As regards this clone: The read ends 3 residues shy of where the CDR3 ends; the end is completed using the germline J gene. The chain recombines TRBV19 with TRBJ2-2, with 11 bases that match TRBD2. With 1 base clipped from V and 4 bases from J, the junction kept 8 bases outside the gene matches. This CDR3 contains 18 residues. Germline CDR1 reads LNHDA; CDR2 reads SQIVND (reference sequence). Incomplete CDR3 DNA: TGTGCCAGTAGTATAGGGAGGGGTCTAGCGGGAGGCACCGGGGAG. Protein sequence: CASSIGRGLAGGTGE. The full CDR3 protein reads CASSIGRGLAGGTGELFF. Complete variable domain (other parts from reference TRBV19 and TRBJ2-2): DGGITQSPKYLFRKEGQNVTLSCEQNLNHDAMYWYRQDPGQGLRLIYYSQIVNDFQKGDIAEGYSVSREKKESFPLTVTSAQKNPTAFYLCASSIGRGLAGGTGELFFGEGSRLTVL.

This clone was found a few times. The sequenced fragment ends 3 residues before the CDR3 boundary, so the rest is inferred from the germline J gene. J is TRBJ1-2 and V is TRBV11-2, with 8 bases aligning to TRBD1. V was pared by 5 bases and J by 6 bases, with 5 bases of the junction left unmatched. Germline-derived CDR1 and CDR2 are SGHAT and FQNNGV. The CDR3 length is 13 residues. The CDR3 is CASSPRQGNGYTF. The part of the CDR3 DNA that was read is TGTGCCAGCAGCCCCCGACAGGGGAATGGC. Variable domain in full (rest from reference TRBV11-2 and TRBJ1-2): EAGVAQSPRYKIIEKRQSVAFWCNPISGHATLYWYQQILGQGPKLLIQFQNNGVVDDSQLPKDRFSAERLKGVDSTLKIQPAKLEDSAVYLCASSPRQGNGYTFGSGTRLTVV.

A word on this clone: Relative to the germline gene, one junction end is altered; a read error may explain this. From the germline J gene comes the end of the CDR3, since the read stops 3 residues before it. Other DNA sequences of this sample code for an identical CDR3. The chain links TRBV7-9 to TRBJ1-3, with D possibly matching TRBD1 (5 bases). Germline assignment: CDR1 SEHNR and CDR2 FQNEAQ (reference sequence). CDR3 size: 14 residues. CDR3 bases read: TGTGCCAGCAGATTGGGGCATGAAGGAAACACG. Protein product: CASRLGHEGNT. The CDR3, in full, reads CASRLGHEGNTIYF.

A word on this clone: Read data end 3 residues before the CDR3 end; the end is taken from the germline J gene. The chain combines TRBV2 with TRBJ1-5; 9 bases align to TRBD1. CDR1 and CDR2 (germline): SNHLY, FYNNEI. This CDR3 has 13 residues. With 6 bases clipped from V and 7 bases from J, the junction kept 4 bases outside the gene matches. The sequenced CDR3 bases are TGTGCCAGCAGGAGGGACAGGGAACAGCCC. This codes for CASRRDREQP. The whole CDR3 reads CASRRDREQPQHF.

Ten or more counts support this clone. The read ends 3 residues shy of where the CDR3 ends; the end is completed using the germline J gene. The gene calls are TRBV7-8 and TRBJ2-7; TRBD1 matches 8 bases. CDR1 is SGHVS and CDR2 is FQNEAQ in the germline V gene. Trimming removed 4 bases from V and 6 bases from J; junction bases left unmatched: 5. This CDR3 contains 13 residues. CDR3 DNA (partial): TGTGCCAGCAGCTCGTACAGGGGGTCCGAG. Amino acid sequence: CASSSYRGSE. The CDR3 as a whole reads CASSSYRGSEQYF.

This clone was counted at least ten times. The read ends 3 residues before the CDR3 terminus; that terminus is restored from the germline J gene. The chain links TRBV7-2 to TRBJ2-1; 11 bases are a match to TRBD2. The CDR3 runs to 15 residues. CDR1 is SGHTA, CDR2 FQGNSA, per germline. The ends lost 5 bases at V and 4 bases at J; junction bases unmatched: 4. CDR3 bases read: TGTGCCAGCAGCGTTAGCGGGGGGGCTTACAATGAG. Its protein is CASSVSGGAYNE. The whole CDR3 sequence is CASSVSGGAYNEQFF.

This clone was seen repeatedly, ten times or more. The sequenced fragment ends 3 residues before the CDR3 boundary, so the rest is inferred from the germline J gene. The chain joins TRBV29-1 to TRBJ2-3; no clear D. V dropped 4 bases and J dropped 0 bases, with 8 bases sitting between them. Germline values: CDR1 SQVTM, CDR2 ANQGSEA. The CDR3 consists of 13 residues. CDR3 amino acids: CSVGRGSTDTQYF. Incomplete CDR3 DNA: TGCAGCGTTGGTCGCGGTAGCACAGATACG.

This clone appeared many times. The read ends 3 residues before the CDR3 terminus; that terminus is restored from the germline J gene. V is TRBV6-1 and J is TRBJ2-7; D is undetermined. The CDR3 runs to 17 residues. V lost 2 bases and J lost 5, with 22 bases in between. Germline CDR1 is MNHNS and CDR2 is SASEGT. CDR3 DNA (partial): TGTGCCAGCAGTGAACGCCCTCCCGGCAGGTCGAGACACGAG. Its translation: CASSERPPGRSRHE. The full CDR3 protein reads CASSERPPGRSRHEQYF.

There are many counts of this clone. From the germline J gene comes the end of the CDR3, since the read stops 3 residues before it. The chain carries TRBV5-6 and TRBJ1-4, with D possibly being TRBD1 (5 bases). The ends were cut back, 2 bases at V and 7 bases at J, with 9 bases in the middle. The germline CDR1 and CDR2 sequences are SGHDT and YYEEEE. This CDR3 has 13 residues. The CDR3 reads CASSLGTSEKLFF. The DNA read from the CDR3 is TGTGCCAGCAGCTTAGGGACTTCTGAAAAA.

This clone was detected a few times. Coverage ceases 3 residues before the CDR3 finishes, and the germline J gene fills in the end. This chain links TRBV7-9 with TRBJ1-2; D gene uncertain. CDR1 and CDR2 (germline): SEHNR, FQNEAQ (reference sequence). The germline V and J ends were trimmed by 1 base and 3 bases, with 6 bases remaining between them. This CDR3 has 13 residues. CDR3 loop: CASSLGQDYGYTF. The sequenced part of the CDR3 DNA is TGTGCCAGCAGCTTAGGCCAGGACTATGGC.

This clone was detected only a few times. With the read ending 3 residues before the CDR3 end, the germline J gene is used to fill in that end. The V call is TRBV7-3, the J call TRBJ1-5, with D possibly TRBD1 on 6 matching bases. The CDR3 length is 15 residues. The germline V gene has CDR1 SGHTA and CDR2 FQGTGA. The CDR3 here is CASSLNTGMADPQHF. Partial CDR3 DNA: TGTGCCAGCAGCTTAAATACAGGGATGGCAGATCCC.

The sequenced CDR3 bases are TGTGCCAGCTCACCAATGGACAGGGGGGACTACAATGAG. Residues: CASSPMDRGDYNE. The complete CDR3 reads CASSPMDRGDYNEQFF. This chain joins TRBV18 and TRBJ2-1; 10 bases are a match to TRBD1. The CDR3 end falls 3 residues outside the read, so it is completed with the germline J gene. The germline V gene has CDR1 KGHSH and CDR2 LQKENI. The CDR3 covers 16 residues. The trim removed 2 bases at V and 3 bases at J, leaving 4 bases unmatched.

This clone came up many times. Read sequence stops 3 residues before the CDR3 end, and the germline J gene provides the missing end. V gene TRBV2 combines with J gene TRBJ2-3; the match to TRBD2 covers 12 bases. V lost 7 bases, J lost 6 bases, and 11 bases stayed unmatched. CDR3 length equals 16 residues. The germline V gene encodes CDR1 SNHLY and CDR2 FYNNEI. Here the CDR3 reads CASTKQPGLAGDTQYF. The CDR3 bases that were read are TGTGCCAGCACCAAACAGCCCGGACTAGCGGGGGATACG. Variable domain in full (rest from reference TRBV2 and TRBJ2-3): EPEVTQTPSHQVTQMGQEVILRCVPISNHLYFYWYRQILGQKVEFLVSFYNNEISEKSEIFDDQFSVERPDGSNFTLKIRSTKLEDSAMYFCASTKQPGLAGDTQYFGPGTRLTVL.